This is a list of T cell receptor beta chains from one sample in a study of Ad26.COV2.S vaccination and SARS-CoV-2 variants. Clones were read by immunoSEQ multiplex PCR, and TCRdb kept only the in-frame ones, dropping some. Here the sample spans around 270,000 clones, approximately 90% being singletons. Material: peripheral blood, obtained in a trial of Ad26.COV2.S vaccine versus placebo. These receptors were obtained from a person between 18 and 65 years old who received the Ad26.COV2.S COVID-19 vaccine or a placebo. Both conserved end residues are part of each CDR3. A D gene is named only where the DNA matches it firmly. Clone size is given for some rows only: seen once, a few or many times, or a class if the clone is expanded.

size,J,V,D,CDR3,DNA
few,TRBJ1-2,TRBV6-5,.,CASRMGGGGYTF,TGTGCCAGCAGAATGGGGGGTGGGGGCTACACCTTC
.,TRBJ2-2,TRBV19,.,CASSIRGTANTGELFF,TGTGCCAGTAGTATCAGAGGGACTGCAAACACCGGGGAGCTGTTTTTT
.,TRBJ2-1,TRBV11-2,.,CASRPGSPYNEQFF,TGTGCCAGCAGACCAGGATCCCCCTACAATGAGCAGTTCTTC
.,TRBJ1-2,TRBV5-1,.,CASSLGGDGYTF,TGCGCCAGCAGCTTGGGAGGGGATGGCTACACCTTC
.,TRBJ2-3,TRBV6-1,.,CASSEFRPAALSTDTQYF,TGTGCCAGCAGTGAATTCCGTCCGGCCGCCCTTAGCACAGATACGCAGTATTTT
.,TRBJ1-5,TRBV4-1,.,CASSQARNQPQHF,TGCGCCAGCAGCCAAGCCAGGAATCAGCCCCAGCATTTT
.,TRBJ2-1,TRBV18,TRBD1,CASSPNSGTGTYNEQFF,TGTGCCAGCTCACCTAATTCCGGGACAGGAACTTACAATGAGCAGTTCTTC
.,TRBJ2-2,TRBV3-1/TRBV3-2,.,CASSQRRLPFTGELFF,TGTGCCAGCAGCCAACGTCGACTACCGTTCACCGGGGAGCTGTTTTTT
.,TRBJ1-1,TRBV6-5,.,CASSYGAGTEAFF,TGTGCCAGCAGTTACGGGGCGGGCACTGAAGCTTTCTTT
.,TRBJ2-1,TRBV5-4,.,CASSPPGESAYNEQFF,TGTGCCAGCAGCCCCCCCGGGGAGTCTGCCTACAATGAGCAGTTCTTC
.,TRBJ2-3,TRBV30,TRBD2,CAWSVRTSDTDTQYF,TGTGCCTGGAGTGTAAGGACTAGCGACACAGATACGCAGTATTTT
.,TRBJ2-5,TRBV7-2,.,CASSLGLWGAEETQYF,TGTGCCAGCAGCTTAGGGCTTTGGGGGGCCGAAGAGACCCAGTACTTC
.,TRBJ2-1,TRBV28,.,CASTNLQVIDEQFF,TGTGCCAGCACCAACCTTCAGGTTATCGATGAGCAGTTCTTC
.,TRBJ2-3,TRBV7-8,TRBD2,CASRSGITHLVTQYF,TGTGCCAGCAGGAGCGGGATTACCCACCTGGTTACGCAGTATTTT
.,TRBJ1-4,TRBV27,TRBD1,CASSLSGGQGASEKLFF,TGTGCCAGCAGTTTATCGGGGGGACAGGGGGCGTCGGAAAAACTGTTTTTT
.,TRBJ1-2,TRBV7-8,.,CASSLEEVRANYGYTF,TGTGCCAGCAGCTTAGAAGAAGTCAGGGCTAACTATGGCTACACCTTC
.,TRBJ1-2,TRBV4-2,.,CASSQEVSGRYGYTF,TGTGCCAGCAGCCAAGAGGTCTCAGGTCGCTATGGCTACACCTTC
.,TRBJ2-5,TRBV6-4,.,CASSDSTESTQYF,TGTGCCAGCAGTGACTCGACCGAGTCGACCCAGTACTTC
once,TRBJ2-6,TRBV25-1,.,CASSESLGIGANVLTF,TGTGCCAGCAGTGAAAGTTTGGGGATTGGGGCCAACGTCCTGACTTTC
.,TRBJ1-4,TRBV18,.,CASSPGENEKLFF,TGTGCCAGCTCACCAGGGGAAAATGAAAAACTGTTTTTT
.,TRBJ2-1,TRBV5-1,.,CASSRGASDDEQFF,TGCGCCAGCAGTCGGGGAGCTAGCGATGATGAGCAGTTCTTC
.,TRBJ1-4,TRBV30,TRBD1,CAWSDRGAINEKLFF,TGTGCCTGGAGTGACAGGGGGGCCATCAATGAAAAACTGTTTTTT
.,TRBJ1-2,TRBV15,TRBD1,CATSSGTDANYGYTF,TGTGCCACCAGCAGCGGGACAGATGCCAACTATGGCTACACCTTC
.,TRBJ2-4,TRBV7-2,.,CASSLYSFIGTLAKNIQYF,TGTGCCAGCAGCTTATACAGTTTCATAGGGACTCTAGCCAAAAACATTCAGTACTTC
.,TRBJ1-5,TRBV10-3,.,CAISELGGNQPQHF,TGTGCCATCAGTGAATTGGGCGGTAATCAGCCCCAGCATTTT
.,TRBJ2-1,TRBV5-4,TRBD2,CASSPDPPSGKFF,TGTGCCAGCAGCCCCGACCCCCCGAGCGGGAAGTTCTTC
once,TRBJ2-3,TRBV7-7,TRBD2,CASSRGGAGTDTQYF,TGTGCTAGCAGCCGCGGGGGGGCAGGCACAGATACGCAGTATTTT
.,TRBJ2-7,TRBV21-1,.,CASSKEDGQRVKYEQYF,TGTGCTAGCAGCAAAGAAGATGGGCAGCGGGTCAAATACGAGCAGTACTTC
.,TRBJ2-3,TRBV12-3/TRBV12-4,.,CASTRPSTDTQYF,TGTGCCAGCACTAGACCCAGCACAGATACGCAGTATTTT
once,TRBJ1-1,TRBV29-1,TRBD1,CSVGRTGVDTEAFF,TGCAGCGTTGGGAGGACAGGGGTGGACACTGAAGCTTTCTTT
.,TRBJ2-5,TRBV7-3,TRBD2,CASSLIGGYQETQYF,TGTGCCAGCAGCTTGATCGGGGGGTACCAAGAGACCCAGTACTTC
.,TRBJ1-2,TRBV5-1,.,CASSPTGSTYGYTF,TGCGCCAGCAGTCCAACAGGGTCCACATATGGCTACACCTTC
.,TRBJ2-3,TRBV7-3,.,CASSSLLGDTQYF,TGTGCCAGCAGCTCCCTACTAGGAGATACGCAGTATTTT
.,TRBJ1-3,TRBV27,.,CASSLFLGDGNTIYF,TGTGCCAGCAGTTTATTCTTAGGGGATGGAAACACCATATATTTT
.,TRBJ1-2,TRBV30,TRBD1,CAWSVTGAFYGGYTF,TGTGCCTGGAGTGTAACAGGGGCCTTCTATGGCGGCTACACCTTC
.,TRBJ2-1,TRBV27,.,CASSLSRLSSYNEQFF,TGTGCCAGCAGTTTATCGAGGCTTAGCTCCTACAATGAGCAGTTCTTC
few,TRBJ1-4,TRBV7-9,TRBD1,CASSWPGQGNEKLFF,TGTGCCAGCAGCTGGCCGGGACAGGGCAATGAAAAACTGTTTTTT
.,TRBJ1-2,TRBV9,.,CASSEGQGQGGYGYTF,TGTGCCAGCAGCGAGGGGCAGGGGCAGGGTGGCTATGGCTACACCTTC
.,TRBJ1-5,TRBV18,.,CASSPGTDQPQHF,TGTGCCAGCTCACCCGGGACCGATCAGCCCCAGCATTTT
few,TRBJ1-3,TRBV10-3,.,CAISESATGGDTIYF,TGTGCCATCAGTGAGTCGGCGACAGGTGGGGACACCATATATTTT
.,TRBJ1-2,TRBV18,.,CASSPRDGNYGYTF,TGTGCCAGCTCACCACGGGACGGTAACTATGGCTACACCTTC
.,TRBJ1-6,TRBV7-9,.,CASTPFPSDRVNNSPLHF,TGTGCCAGCACCCCATTCCCTTCGGACAGAGTTAATAATTCACCCCTCCACTTT
.,TRBJ2-3,TRBV19,.,CASSPHSADTQYF,TGTGCCAGTAGTCCCCATAGTGCAGATACGCAGTATTTT
.,TRBJ1-2,TRBV11-2,.,CASRRPGRELGGYTF,TGTGCCAGCAGAAGACCGGGCAGGGAACTTGGCGGCTACACCTTC
.,TRBJ1-5,TRBV6-1,.,CASSEATRWGNQPQHF,TGTGCCAGCAGTGAAGCGACTCGATGGGGCAATCAGCCCCAGCATTTT
.,TRBJ1-5,TRBV19,TRBD1,CASTRQGSSNQPQHF,TGTGCCAGTACTAGACAGGGATCTAGCAATCAGCCCCAGCATTTT
.,TRBJ2-5,TRBV2,.,CASTVGQGWETQYF,TGTGCCAGCACGGTTGGGCAGGGTTGGGAGACCCAGTACTTC
.,TRBJ1-6,TRBV25-1,TRBD1,CASSEGGQGRVENSPLHF,TGTGCCAGCAGTGAAGGGGGACAGGGCCGGGTCGAAAATTCACCCCTCCACTTT
few,TRBJ1-1,TRBV7-9,.,CASSFGGEVTEAFF,TGTGCCAGCAGCTTCGGGGGGGAGGTCACTGAAGCTTTCTTT
once,TRBJ1-4,TRBV5-1,.,CASSLARQNEKLFF,TGCGCCAGCAGCTTGGCCAGGCAAAATGAAAAACTGTTTTTT